This TCR beta chain was recovered during a study of control samples from healthy donors and cancer patients. Sequencing used immunoSEQ multiplex PCR; TCRdb keeps in-frame clones, though not all of them. Seen here are some 140,000 clones, 70% to 90% observed once, and the top ten hold roughly 10%. V was trimmed by 1 base and J by 8 bases, leaving 4 bases between them. Germline V gene lookup returns CDR1 SGHRS and CDR2 YFSETQ. CDR3 length equals 11 residues. The rearrangement joins TRBV5-1 to TRBJ2-1; no clear D. The sequence came from a woman aged 30 to 39 in good health. Sequenced: blood. The CDR3: CASSLYDEQFF. In DNA, the CDR3 is TGCGCCAGCAGCTTGTACGATGAGCAGTTCTTC.